This record concerns one T cell receptor beta chain sequence. These data are taken from a study of Ad26.COV2.S vaccination and SARS-CoV-2 variants. Study details: Vaccine-arm donor from the placebo-controlled COV1001 Ad26.COV2.S trial.

Sequencing used immunoSEQ multiplex PCR; TCRdb keeps in-frame clones, though not all of them. The table lists about 330,000 clones, 90% of them singletons, with 5% to 6.5% in the top ten. Germline lookup yields CDR1 SGHTA and CDR2 FQGNSA. V lost 3 bases, J lost 7 bases, and 7 bases stayed unmatched. CDR3 length equals 14 residues. Treatment denoted: about 20 received Ad26.COV2.S at low or high dose, single or two shots; several received placebo; per-sample allocation not given. After the first vaccine or placebo injection, samples were drawn on day 63. Boston supplied an adult donor aged 18-55 years. The clonotype comes from a person between 18 and 60 years old who received the Ad26.COV2.S COVID-19 vaccine or a placebo. Specimen: peripheral blood, collected in a trial of Ad26.COV2.S vaccine versus placebo. V gene TRBV7-2 combines with J gene TRBJ1-2, with TRBD1 identical over 8 bases. The CDR3 loop reads CASSFGQGEAGYTF. CDR3 nucleotides: TGTGCCAGCAGCTTTGGACAGGGAGAGGCTGGCTACACCTTC.